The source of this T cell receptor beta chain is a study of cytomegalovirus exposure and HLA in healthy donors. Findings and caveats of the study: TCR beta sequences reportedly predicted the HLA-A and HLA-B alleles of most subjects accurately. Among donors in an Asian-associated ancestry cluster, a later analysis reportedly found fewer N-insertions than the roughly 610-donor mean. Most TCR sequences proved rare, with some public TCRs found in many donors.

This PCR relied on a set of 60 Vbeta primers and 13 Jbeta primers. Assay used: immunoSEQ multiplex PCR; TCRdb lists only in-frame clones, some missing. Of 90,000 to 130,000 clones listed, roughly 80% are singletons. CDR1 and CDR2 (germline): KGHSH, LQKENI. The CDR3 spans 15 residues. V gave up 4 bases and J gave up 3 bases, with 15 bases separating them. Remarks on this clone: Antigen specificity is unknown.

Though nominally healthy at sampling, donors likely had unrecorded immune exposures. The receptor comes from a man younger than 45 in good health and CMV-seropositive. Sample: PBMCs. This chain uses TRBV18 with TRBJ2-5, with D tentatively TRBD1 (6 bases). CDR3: CASSRSPQGKETQYF. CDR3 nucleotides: TGTGCCAGCTCACGTTCCCCCCAGGGGAAAGAGACCCAGTACTTC.